This TCR beta chain originates from a study of CD8 T cells in ankylosing spondylitis. The study, taken as a whole, reports: Disease-linked clones were found to be CD8+ and relatively rare in peripheral blood. Clones linked to disease were reported to show significant enrichment in matched ankylosing spondylitis synovial fluid. In reactive arthritis synovial fluid and blood, some motif variants had been reported before. A motif of eight highly homologous TCR beta variants was seen as apparently characteristic of ankylosing spondylitis blood.

About this clonotype itself: Its matching antigen is unknown.

Germline V gene sequence: CDR1 MNHEY, CDR2 SVGAGI. The V end lost 5 bases, the J end lost 6 bases, and 20 bases lay between the germline ends. The CDR3 is made up of 15 amino acids. Using its own MiXCR run on the 5' RACE reads, TCRdb lists one record per CDR3 protein. The data contain around 340,000 distinct CDR3 sequences, roughly 14% of them singletons. This sequence originates from a male donor with ankylosing spondylitis or in good health (not recorded which). This rearrangement joins TRBV6-5 to TRBJ2-7; a possible D gene is TRBD2 (6 bases). Specimen: blood, either unsorted or a sorted T cell fraction (not recorded which). This chain's CDR3 is CASSHHRDLAAEQYF. The CDR3 DNA sequence: TGTGCCAGCAGTCACCACCGGGACTTGGCTGCCGAGCAGTACTTC.